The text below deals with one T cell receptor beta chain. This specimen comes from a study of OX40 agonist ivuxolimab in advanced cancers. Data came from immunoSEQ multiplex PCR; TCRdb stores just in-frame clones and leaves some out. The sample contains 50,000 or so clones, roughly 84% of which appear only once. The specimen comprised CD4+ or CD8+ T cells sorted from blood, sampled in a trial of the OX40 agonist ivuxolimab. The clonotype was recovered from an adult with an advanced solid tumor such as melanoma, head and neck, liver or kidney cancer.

CDR3 in amino acids: CASSVAGLAEQFF. The DNA of the CDR3 is TGTGCCAGCAGCGTCGCTGGGCTAGCGGAGCAGTTCTTC. The J gene is TRBJ2-1, the V gene TRBV9; D possibly corresponds to TRBD2 (6 bases). Germline V gene data show CDR1 as SGDLS and CDR2 as YYNGEE. V lost 2 bases and J lost 10, with 13 bases in between. CDR3 length: 13 residues.